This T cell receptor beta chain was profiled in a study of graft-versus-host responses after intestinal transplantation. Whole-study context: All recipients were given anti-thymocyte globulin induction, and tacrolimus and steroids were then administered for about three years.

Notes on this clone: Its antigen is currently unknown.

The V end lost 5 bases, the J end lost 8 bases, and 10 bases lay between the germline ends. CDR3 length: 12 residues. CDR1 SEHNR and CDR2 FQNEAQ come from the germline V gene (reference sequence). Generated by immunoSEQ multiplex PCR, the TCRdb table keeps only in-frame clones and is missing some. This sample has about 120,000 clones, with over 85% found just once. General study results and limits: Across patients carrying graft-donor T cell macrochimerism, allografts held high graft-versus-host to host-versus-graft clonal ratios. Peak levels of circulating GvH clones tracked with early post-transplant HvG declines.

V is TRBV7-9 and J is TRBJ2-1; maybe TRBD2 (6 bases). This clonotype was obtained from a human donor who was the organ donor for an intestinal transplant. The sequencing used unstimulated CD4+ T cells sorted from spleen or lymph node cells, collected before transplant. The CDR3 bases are TGTGCCAGCAGCCTAACTAGCCATGAGCAGTTCTTC. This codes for CASSLTSHEQFF. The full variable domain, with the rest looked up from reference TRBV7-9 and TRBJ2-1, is DTGVSQNPRHKITKRGQNVTFRCDPISEHNRLYWYRQTLGQGPEFLTYFQNEAQLEKSRLLSDRFSAERPKGSFSTLEIQRTEQGDSAMYLCASSLTSHEQFFGPGTRLTVL.